What follows are 13 T cell receptor beta chains derived from one specimen sequenced in a study of monozygotic twins with cystic fibrosis. TCRdb's copy holds only in-frame clones and misses some; the assay was immunoSEQ multiplex PCR. Of approximately 25,000 clones detected, more than 85% appear once; the ten largest clones hold about 0.3%. The sample consisted of blood. The receptors originated from a girl aged 2-10 years with cystic fibrosis.

The chain couples TRBV7-2 to TRBJ1-2; 9 nucleotides align to TRBD1. The J segment lost 8 bases and the V segment lost 1 base, leaving 8 bases of the junction unmatched. The CDR3 contains 15 residues. The germline V gene encodes CDR1 SGHTA and CDR2 FQGNSA. The CDR3 nucleotides read TGTGCCAGCAGCTTAGGCCGGGACAGGGCTTACGGCTACACCTTC. Translation: CASSLGRDRAYGYTF.

This sequence joins TRBV27 and TRBJ2-5, with D tentatively TRBD1 or TRBD2 (5 bases each). The CDR3 runs 16 residues. Trimming took off 5 bases at V and 1 base at J, with 17 bases between the two ends. CDR1 and CDR2 (germline): MNHEY, SMNVEV (reference sequence). CDR3 in amino acids: CASSRGWQGFQETQYF. As DNA, the CDR3 is TGTGCCAGCAGTCGAGGGTGGCAGGGTTTCCAAGAGACCCAGTACTTC.

This clone showed up just once. This sequence joins TRBV5-1 and TRBJ2-3, with TRBD1 matching 8 bases. The CDR3 is made up of 15 amino acids. The germline gives CDR1 SGHRS, CDR2 YFSETQ. The J segment lost 6 bases and the V segment lost 3 bases, leaving 9 bases of the junction unmatched. DNA of the CDR3: TGCGCCAGCAGCTCTGACAGGGGAGAGACGGATACGCAGTATTTT. This encodes CASSSDRGETDTQYF.

The chain recombines TRBV2 with TRBJ1-3; D not resolved. Germline V gene data show CDR1 as SNHLY and CDR2 as FYNNEI. The CDR3 spans 14 residues. Trimming removed 3 bases from V and 0 bases from J, with 6 bases in between. DNA for the CDR3: TGTGCCAGCAGTGAGGCGTTCTCTGGAAACACCATATATTTT. Amino acids: CASSEAFSGNTIYF.

In the case of this clone: This specimen includes other DNA sequences encoding the same CDR3. This chain uses TRBV7-9 with TRBJ1-5; D unresolved. V dropped 6 bases and J dropped 4 bases, with 13 bases sitting between them. The CDR3 contains 14 residues. Per the germline V gene, CDR1 is SEHNR and CDR2 is FQNEAQ (reference sequence). Here the CDR3 DNA reads TGTGCCAGCAGTTTGACGGGTTTAAATCAGCCCCAGCATTTT. Translation gives CASSLTGLNQPQHF. Full variable domain (outside the CDR3, taken from reference TRBV7-9 and TRBJ1-5): DTGVSQNPRHKITKRGQNVTFRCDPISEHNRLYWYRQTLGQGPEFLTYFQNEAQLEKSRLLSDRFSAERPKGSFSTLEIQRTEQGDSAMYLCASSLTGLNQPQHFGDGTRLSIL.

The J gene is TRBJ2-7, the V gene TRBV7-8; D unclear. Trimming removed 4 bases at V and 4 bases at J, with 11 bases between. The germline V gene has CDR1 SGHVS and CDR2 FQNEAQ. The CDR3 has 13 residues. DNA for the CDR3: TGTGCCAGCAGCTCCCTTACCCGATACGAGCAGTACTTC. It yields the protein CASSSLTRYEQYF.

V usage is TRBV7-2 and J usage is TRBJ1-2; D unclear. V lost 1 base to trimming and J lost 4 bases, with 13 bases between them. The CDR3 is 15 residues long. The V gene's germline CDR1 is SGHTA and CDR2 FQGNSA. The CDR3 nucleotides are TGTGCCAGCAGCTTAGTCCCAGGTTCGGGCTATGGCTACACCTTC. Residues: CASSLVPGSGYGYTF.

This chain connects TRBV13 to TRBJ2-7; D possibly corresponds to TRBD2 (5 bases). Germline CDR1 and CDR2: PRHDT and FYEKMQ (reference sequence). The germline V and J ends were trimmed by 4 bases and 2 bases, with 21 bases remaining between them. This CDR3 is 17 amino acids long. DNA of the CDR3: TGTGCCAGCAGCTCAGGCGGACTCGGCCTAACTCCCTACGAGCAGTACTTC. Its translation is CASSSGGLGLTPYEQYF.

The rearrangement joins TRBV19 to TRBJ1-6, with TRBD1 identical over 10 bases. CDR1 LNHDA and CDR2 SQIVND come from the germline V gene (reference sequence). Losses at the gene ends were 9 bases for V and 9 bases for J; bases not matched to a gene: 2. The CDR3 spans 12 residues. The CDR3 coding sequence is TGTGCCAGCCGGGACAGGGGTTCACCCCTCCACTTT. Protein product: CASRDRGSPLHF.

The chain carries TRBV11-3 and TRBJ2-7; the D gene is possibly TRBD2 (7 bases). Germline V CDR1 and CDR2: SGHNT, YENEEA. With 5 bases removed from V and 5 bases from J, the gap between germline ends came to 25 bases. The length of the CDR3 is 17 residues. This chain's CDR3 is CASSPTPRVPGGHEQYF. The DNA for the CDR3 is TGTGCCAGCAGCCCGACCCCCAGGGTCCCGGGGGGCCACGAGCAGTACTTC.

The chain joins TRBV25-1 to TRBJ2-7; D gene uncertain. Germline-derived CDR1 and CDR2 are MGHDK and SYGVNS. Trimming took 7 bases from V and 3 from J, leaving 10 bases between them. This CDR3 is built from 12 residues. This CDR3 reads CASTDGVYEQYF. The CDR3 nucleotides read TGTGCCAGCACGGACGGAGTCTACGAGCAGTACTTC.

The chain uses TRBV6-5 and TRBJ1-1; D not certain. V was cut by 0 bases and J by 6 bases, with 8 bases left in between. The CDR3 extends over 13 amino acids. Germline lookup yields CDR1 MNHEY and CDR2 SVGAGI. CDR3 sequence: CASSYSIGPEAFF. The CDR3 DNA sequence: TGTGCCAGCAGTTACTCGATTGGGCCTGAAGCTTTCTTT.

In this sample, this clone turned up a few times. The chain employs TRBV7-9 and TRBJ2-7; maybe TRBD2 (5 bases). The CDR3 length is 14 residues. The V gene lost 1 base and the J gene lost 2 bases, with 9 bases spanning the gap. From germline, CDR1 is SEHNR and CDR2 FQNEAQ (reference sequence). CDR3 in DNA: TGTGCCAGCAGCTTAGACCCCGGGGCCTACGAGCAGTACTTC. Residues: CASSLDPGAYEQYF.